This T cell receptor (beta chain) was found in a study of CD8+ T cells in alopecia areata. Broader study findings: Lesional tissue from the scalp (especially in alopecia totalis/universalis) showed higher clonality than normal scalp.

As for this clone: Its antigen is not identified.

Treatment given: oral pan-JAK inhibitor, 5-10 mg twice daily. Extracted RNA was reverse transcribed, and the resulting cDNA served as sequencing template. Assay: immunoSEQ multiplex PCR; the TCRdb copy retains only in-frame clones and omits some. The table lists 150,000 to 250,000 clones, 58% of them singletons, with 5% to 6% in the top ten. J was trimmed by 4 bases and V by 1 base; bases with no gene match: 8. The CDR3 totals 16 residues. Germline CDR1 MNHEY, CDR2 SVGAGI. The V and J genes are TRBV6-5 and TRBJ1-2, with TRBD1 identical over 8 bases. The sequences come from CD4+ T cells sorted from blood, collected at week 24, from a patient treated with tofacitinib. The receptor comes from a human donor with alopecia areata. For the CDR3, the DNA is TGTGCCAGCAGTTACTATTCAGGGGGCGACGGCTATGGCTACACCTTC. This codes for CASSYYSGGDGYGYTF.